Listed here are 18 T cell receptor beta chains from one sample, sequenced in a study of molecular identifiers for immune sequencing clone quantification. From the PCR reads, TCRdb called clonotypes with MiXCR, one entry per CDR3 protein. The repertoire holds fewer than 350,000 distinct CDR3 sequences, with over 20% as singletons. Sequencing input: naive CD8+ T cells from blood, with Jurkat cell RNA spiked in. Subset given: FACS-sorted CD8+CD4-CCR7+CD45RA+ naive T cells. These TCRs come from a human donor in good health. Some libraries in this study had Jurkat cell RNA spiked in.

Remarks on this clonotype: A single base separates this from a much larger clone, so it may be a read error. The CDR3 does not close with the conserved phenylalanine or tryptophan, likely indicating a read error. The chain uses TRBV12-3 or TRBV12-4 and TRBJ2-6; 9 bases are a match to TRBD1. The V and J ends lost 6 bases and 0 bases, in that order; junction bases with no gene match: 9. The CDR3 runs to 18 residues. The CDR3 loop is CASRGTGSKSSGANVLTI. CDR3 coding DNA: TGTGCCAGCAGAGGGACAGGGTCAAAGAGCTCTGGGGCCAACGTCCTGACTATC.

This clonotype was recorded at least ten times. Here the CDR3 reads CSASLETQYF. CDR3 nucleotides: TGCAGTGCTAGTTTGGAGACCCAGTACTTC. This sequence joins TRBV20-1 and TRBJ2-5; D remains unclear. This CDR3 has 10 amino acids. Trimming cost V 3 bases and J 5 bases, with 4 bases left between them. Germline V lookup: CDR1 DFQATT, CDR2 SNEGSKA (reference sequence).

This clonotype was observed a few times. The chain recombines TRBV9 with TRBJ2-3; weak D call: TRBD2 (7 bases). The CDR3 has 16 residues. Trimming took off 0 bases at V and 2 bases at J, with 13 bases between the two ends. CDR1 is SGDLS, CDR2 YYNGEE, per germline. The CDR3 bases are TGTGCCAGCAGCGTAGAGGGGGGGCTTGACACAGATACGCAGTATTTT. Encoded protein: CASSVEGGLDTDTQYF.

A note on this clonotype: One junction end disagrees with the germline gene, perhaps due to a read error. The rearrangement links TRBV20-1 to TRBJ2-1; unclear D gene. Per the germline V gene, CDR1 is DFQATT and CDR2 is SNEGSKA (reference sequence). This CDR3 contains 11 residues. The CDR3 DNA reads as TGCAGTGCTAGAGAGGGGTATGAGCAGCTCTTC. The encoded protein is CSAREGYEQLF.

This clonotype was observed at least ten times. This chain connects TRBV7-6 to TRBJ2-7; D possibly uses TRBD1 or TRBD2 (5 bases each). Germline CDR1 is SGHVS and CDR2 is FNYEAQ. The CDR3 runs 13 residues. Trimming took 4 bases from V and 7 from J, leaving 14 bases between them. This chain's CDR3 is CASSSDSPGEQYF. Here the CDR3 DNA reads TGTGCCAGCAGCTCCGACAGCCCGGGGGAGCAGTACTTC. The full variable domain, rest sourced from reference TRBV7-6 and TRBJ2-7, is GAGVSQSPRYKVTKRGQDVALRCDPISGHVSLYWYRQALGQGPEFLTYFNYEAQQDKSGLPNDRFSAERPEGSISTLTIQRTEQRDSAMYRCASSSDSPGEQYFGPGTRLTVT.

In its sample, this clonotype was seen a few times. V gene TRBV30 combines with J gene TRBJ1-5; D is ambiguous. Deletions cut 0 bases from V and 7 bases from J, with 10 bases between. The V gene's germline CDR1 is GTSNPN and CDR2 SVGIG (reference sequence). The CDR3 covers 13 residues. The CDR3 sequence is CAWSVNMGQPQHF. The CDR3 region has the DNA TGTGCCTGGAGTGTGAATATGGGGCAGCCCCAGCATTTT.

This clonotype has more than one count but fewer than ten. This sequence joins TRBV24-1 and TRBJ2-2; D is unclear. This CDR3 region has 14 residues. V dropped 9 bases and J dropped 2 bases, with 12 bases sitting between them. Per germline, CDR1 KGHDR and CDR2 SFDVKD. The CDR3 DNA reads as TGTGCCACCTCCAGTAGCTTTAACACCGGGGAGCTGTTTTTT. It encodes CATSSSFNTGELFF.

Note on this clonotype: A much larger clone is a single base away; this may be a read error. The genes are TRBV24-1 and TRBJ2-1, with 10 positions matching TRBD1. Germline V lookup: CDR1 KGHDR, CDR2 SFDVKD. This CDR3 region has 16 residues. V lost 7 bases and J lost 7; bases outside the gene matches: 12. The CDR3 is CATSNRQGALSNEQFF. The CDR3 DNA is TGTGCCACCAGCAATAGACAGGGGGCCCTTTCGAATGAGCAGTTCTTC.

On this clonotype itself: It may be a read error: a sequence one base away is much more abundant. V is TRBV5-6 and J is TRBJ2-3; TRBD1 aligns across 7 bases. There are 17 residues in the CDR3. Germline CDR1 reads SGHDT; CDR2 reads YYEEEE. As DNA, the CDR3 is TGTGCCAGCGGCTTGGGCCGGGACAGCGAATACACAGATACGCAGTATTTT. This codes for CASGLGRDSEYTDTQYF.

This clonotype came up many times. The chain recombines TRBV28 with TRBJ2-3; D is ambiguous. V shed 2 bases and J shed 3 bases, with 15 bases lying between them. The germline gives CDR1 MDHEN, CDR2 SYDVKM. The length of the CDR3 is 16 residues. The CDR3 nucleotides read TGTGCCAGCAGTTTAACCCCTACCCTCGGTACAGATACGCAGTATTTT. It is translated as CASSLTPTLGTDTQYF.

This clonotype turned up a few times. For the CDR3, the DNA is TGTGCCAGCTTGGGGATAGCGGACACTGAAGCTTTCTTT. Translating it yields CASLGIADTEAFF. The chain employs TRBV6-2 or TRBV6-3 and TRBJ1-1; no definite D call. The germline CDR1 and CDR2 sequences are MNHEY and SVGEGT. CDR3 length: 13 amino acids. V lost 8 bases and J 3 bases, leaving 13 bases between the germline ends.

In the case of this clonotype: At one of its ends the junction is not consistent with the germline gene, which may arise from a read error. The V and J genes are TRBV28 and TRBJ1-2, with D perhaps TRBD1 (5 bases). CDR1 and CDR2 from the germline V gene are MDHEN and SYDVKM. The CDR3 length is 14 residues. CDR3 nucleotide sequence: TGTGCCAGCAGCCCGGCGGCAGGGTACTATGGCTACGCCTTC. It translates to CASSPAAGYYGYAF.

This clonotype was counted at least ten times. The chain is built from TRBV9 and TRBJ1-1, with D unresolved. In germline, CDR1 is SGDLS, CDR2 YYNGEE. This CDR3 has 14 residues. V lost 3 bases and J 0 bases, leaving 9 bases between the germline ends. The CDR3 nucleotides read TGTGCCAGCAGCGGATACGTTGTGAACACTGAAGCTTTCTTT. This codes for CASSGYVVNTEAFF.

This clonotype was observed a handful of times. This rearrangement joins TRBV4-1 to TRBJ1-1; the match to TRBD1 covers 10 bases. Per the germline V gene, CDR1 is MGHRA and CDR2 is YSYEKL. Trimming at V came to 1 base and at J to 4 bases, leaving 3 bases not matched to a gene. CDR3 length: 15 residues. CDR3 bases: TGCGCCAGCAGCCAAGGAGGACAGGGGGGCACTGAAGCTTTCTTT. Its translation is CASSQGGQGGTEAFF.

This clonotype has ten or more counts. The chain uses TRBV14 and TRBJ2-3; D is unclear. The CDR3 is made up of 15 amino acids. V was clipped by 1 base and J by 4 bases, with 12 bases between them. CDR1 SGHDN and CDR2 FVKESK come from the germline V gene. The CDR3: CASSQVPTGADTQYF. DNA of the CDR3: TGTGCCAGCAGCCAAGTCCCAACTGGGGCAGATACGCAGTATTTT.

Of note for this clonotype: A much larger clone lies a single base off, so this may be a read error. The CDR3 spells CASSHRDREEPQYF. The CDR3 DNA follows: TGTGCCAGCAGCCACAGAGACAGGGAAGAGCCCCAGTACTTC. V is TRBV14 and J is TRBJ2-5, with 7 nucleotides matching TRBD1. This CDR3 spans 14 amino acids. In germline, CDR1 is SGHDN, CDR2 FVKESK.

This clonotype was observed at least ten times. The gene calls are TRBV7-9 and TRBJ2-3; TRBD1 aligns across 8 bases. V lost 5 bases and J lost 6; bases outside the gene matches: 13. The CDR3 covers 16 residues. Germline CDR1 and CDR2: SEHNR and FQNEAQ (reference sequence). DNA of the CDR3: TGTGCCAGCAGCCCCGGGACAGGTGCCGTCCGTGATACGCAGTATTTT. Translating it yields CASSPGTGAVRDTQYF.

The chain links TRBV6-2 or TRBV6-3 to TRBJ1-5, with a possible D match to TRBD1 (6 bases). The CDR3 is 16 amino acids. Germline loops: CDR1 MNHEY, CDR2 SVGEGT. V lost 4 bases to trimming and J lost 4 bases, with 17 bases between them. The CDR3 nucleotides are TGTGCCAGCAGTTTATCACAGGGAGTCGGAAATCAGCCCCAGCATTTT. Amino acid sequence: CASSLSQGVGNQPQHF.